The clone carrying this TCR beta chain has only a few counts. These data belong to a study of spatial heterogeneity in lung cancer. MiXCR was run by TCRdb on the 5' RACE reads, yielding one entry per CDR3 protein. Here the sample spans around 60,000 distinct CDR3 sequences, roughly 8% being singletons. Time point specified: sample taken at primary tumor resection. From tumor, nontumor lung or frozen PBMC, whole RNA was taken unsorted for sequencing. This receptor was obtained from a female donor with early-stage non-small cell lung cancer. Sequenced here: PBMCs, sampled at surgery.

For the CDR3, the DNA is TGTGCCAGCAGCCGCGACCCCACTAGCTCTGAGCAGTTCTTC. Translation gives CASSRDPTSSEQFF. The rearrangement uses TRBV7-9 and TRBJ2-1; possible D gene TRBD2, 6 bases. The ends were cut back, 5 bases at V and 9 bases at J, with 17 bases in the middle. The CDR3 sequence is 14 residues long. Per the germline V gene, CDR1 is SEHNR and CDR2 is FQNEAQ (reference sequence).